This T cell receptor beta chain is drawn from a study of T cell repertoires in cytomegalovirus infection (dated by TCRdb to the late 2010s). Concerning the study at large: The peptide stimulations were aimed at well-studied HLA-B-restricted epitopes as well as recently identified HLA-C-restricted CMV epitopes, whose presentation resists viral immunomodulation. The HLA type of each donor mattered for the analysis, because public TCR beta signatures pointed to carriage of CMV infection along with the matching HLA type. The study at large found these results: The ex vivo response was dominated by HLA-C-restricted CMV-specific TCR beta clonotypes, and the single most frequent clonotype in two of eight donors was supplied by these HLA-C-restricted clonotypes. Cumulative frequency of public TCR beta family members discriminated carriers of CMV infection plus the relevant HLA type in this cohort and an independent roughly 330-donor cohort.

Per the publication, the treatment or condition label means: in vitro stimulation with specific CMV peptide epitopes to enrich CMV-specific T cells. This clonotype was observed a few times. The specificity of this receptor is unknown. No qualities accompany the bases; no much larger clone lies one base away. According to the germline V gene, CDR1 reads SGDLS and CDR2 reads YYNGEE. The CDR3 runs 14 amino acids, cysteine and phenylalanine included. Only the CDR3 DNA stays, 42 bases, in frame from base 1. V is cut by 4 bases and J by 8 bases, and the space between the germline ends is 16 bases. The instrument was an Illumina HiSeq 1500. TCRdb took the public reads, trimmed them with fastp at Q25, ran MiXCR for clone calling and kept in-frame beta chains. A single entry per CDR3 protein holds the most common genes and DNA from its merged rows. The sample table contains about 770,000 distinct CDR3 sequences; only one count was recorded for approximately 32% of them. The ten top clones hold roughly 13% of the sample.

This TCR derives from a human donor in good health (CMV status not recorded). Some clones in this sample may be carry-over from other donors' samples. The sequences come from cultured CD8+ T cells from PBMCs, collected from culture after CMV antigen stimulation. This receptor chain uses TRBV9 and TRBJ2-1, with TRBD2 perhaps the D gene, on 7 matching bases. The CDR3 loop reads CASSPRGGLDEQFF. In nucleotide form, the sequence is TGTGCCAGCAGCCCCCGCGGGGGCCTCGATGAGCAGTTCTTC.